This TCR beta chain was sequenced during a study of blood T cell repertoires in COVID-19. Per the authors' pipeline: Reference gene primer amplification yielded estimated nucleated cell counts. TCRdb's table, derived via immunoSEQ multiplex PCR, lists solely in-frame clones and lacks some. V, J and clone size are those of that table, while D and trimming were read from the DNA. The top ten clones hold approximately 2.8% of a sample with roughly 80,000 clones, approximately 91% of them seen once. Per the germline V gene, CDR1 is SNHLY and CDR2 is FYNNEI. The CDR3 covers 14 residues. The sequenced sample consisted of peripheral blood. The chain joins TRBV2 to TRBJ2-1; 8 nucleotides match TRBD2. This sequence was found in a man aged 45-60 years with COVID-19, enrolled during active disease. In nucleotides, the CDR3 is TGTGCTAGCGGGACGGGAGGGGGATACAATGAGCAGTTCTTC. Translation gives CASGTGGGYNEQFF.